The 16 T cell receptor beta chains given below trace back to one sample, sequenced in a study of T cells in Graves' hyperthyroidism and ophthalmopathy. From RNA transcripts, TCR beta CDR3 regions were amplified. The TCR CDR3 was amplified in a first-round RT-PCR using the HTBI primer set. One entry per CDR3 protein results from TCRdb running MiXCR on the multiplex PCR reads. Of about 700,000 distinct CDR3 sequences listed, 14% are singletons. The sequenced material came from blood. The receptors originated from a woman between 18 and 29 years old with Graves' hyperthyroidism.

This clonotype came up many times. The CDR3 nucleotides are TGCAGTGCTAGAGCCCGCGGAAGCTCCTACAATGAGCAGTTCTTC. It is translated as CSARARGSSYNEQFF. V gene TRBV20-1 combines with J gene TRBJ2-1, with D uncertain. CDR3 size: 15 residues. V lost 1 base to trimming and J lost 0 bases, with 10 bases between them. Germline V gene data show CDR1 as DFQATT and CDR2 as SNEGSKA (reference sequence).

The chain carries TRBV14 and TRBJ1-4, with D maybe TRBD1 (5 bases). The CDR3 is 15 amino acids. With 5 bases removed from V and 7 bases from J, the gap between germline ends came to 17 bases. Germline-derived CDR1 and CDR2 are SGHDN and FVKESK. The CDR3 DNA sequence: TGTGCCAGCAGCAAATCAGCCGGGGGTGTTGAAAAACTGTTTTTT. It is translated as CASSKSAGGVEKLFF.

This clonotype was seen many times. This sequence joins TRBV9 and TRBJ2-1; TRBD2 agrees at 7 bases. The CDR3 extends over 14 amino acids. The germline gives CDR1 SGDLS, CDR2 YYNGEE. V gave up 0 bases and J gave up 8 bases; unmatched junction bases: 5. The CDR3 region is CASSVGDYGDEQFF. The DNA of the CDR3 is TGTGCCAGCAGCGTAGGGGACTATGGCGATGAGCAGTTCTTC.

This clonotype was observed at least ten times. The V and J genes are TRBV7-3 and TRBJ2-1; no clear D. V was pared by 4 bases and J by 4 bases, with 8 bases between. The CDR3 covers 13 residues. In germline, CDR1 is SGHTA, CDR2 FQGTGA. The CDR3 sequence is CASSSQAYNEQFF. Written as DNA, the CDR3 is TGTGCCAGCAGCTCTCAGGCGTACAATGAGCAGTTCTTC. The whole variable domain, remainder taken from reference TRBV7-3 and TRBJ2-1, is GAGVSQTPSNKVTEKGKYVELRCDPISGHTALYWYRQSLGQGPEFLIYFQGTGAADDSGLPNDRFFAVRPEGSVSTLKIQRTERGDSAVYLCASSSQAYNEQFFGPGTRLTVL.

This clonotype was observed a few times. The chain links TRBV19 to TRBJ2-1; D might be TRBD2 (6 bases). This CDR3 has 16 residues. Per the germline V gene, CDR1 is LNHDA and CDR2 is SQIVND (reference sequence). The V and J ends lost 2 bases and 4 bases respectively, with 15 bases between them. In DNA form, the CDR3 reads TGTGCCAGTAGTATATTTAGCGGAGTGCAGTACAATGAGCAGTTCTTC. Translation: CASSIFSGVQYNEQFF. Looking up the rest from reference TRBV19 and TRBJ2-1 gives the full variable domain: DGGITQSPKYLFRKEGQNVTLSCEQNLNHDAMYWYRQDPGQGLRLIYYSQIVNDFQKGDIAEGYSVSREKKESFPLTVTSAQKNPTAFYLCASSIFSGVQYNEQFFGPGTRLTVL.

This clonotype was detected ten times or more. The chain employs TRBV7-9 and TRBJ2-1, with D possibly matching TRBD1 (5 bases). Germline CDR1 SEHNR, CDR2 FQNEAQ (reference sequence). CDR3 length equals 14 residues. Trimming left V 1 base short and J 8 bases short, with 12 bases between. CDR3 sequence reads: CASSLVGVLYEQFF. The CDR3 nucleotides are TGTGCCAGCAGCTTAGTAGGGGTCTTGTATGAGCAGTTCTTC.

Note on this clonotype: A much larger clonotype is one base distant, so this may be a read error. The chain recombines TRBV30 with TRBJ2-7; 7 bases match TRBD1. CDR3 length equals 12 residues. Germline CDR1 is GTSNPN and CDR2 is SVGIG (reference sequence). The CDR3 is CVVTGDHYEQYF. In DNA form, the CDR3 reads TGTGTCGTAACAGGGGATCACTACGAGCAGTACTTC. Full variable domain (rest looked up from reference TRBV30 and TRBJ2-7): SQTIHQWPATLVQPVGSPLSLECTVEGTSNPNLYWYRQAAGRGLQLLFYSVGIGQISSEVPQNLSASRPQDRQFILSSKKLLLSDSGFYLCVVTGDHYEQYFGPGTRLTVT.

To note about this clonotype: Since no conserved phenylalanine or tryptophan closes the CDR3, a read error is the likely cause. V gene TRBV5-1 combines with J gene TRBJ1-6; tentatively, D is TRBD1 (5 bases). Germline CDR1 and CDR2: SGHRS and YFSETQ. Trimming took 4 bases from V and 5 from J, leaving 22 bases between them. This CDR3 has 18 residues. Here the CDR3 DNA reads TGCGCCAGCAGCAACAACCGGTTGGGGGGGTCAAATAATTCACCCCTCCACTTG. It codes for CASSNNRLGGSNNSPLHL.

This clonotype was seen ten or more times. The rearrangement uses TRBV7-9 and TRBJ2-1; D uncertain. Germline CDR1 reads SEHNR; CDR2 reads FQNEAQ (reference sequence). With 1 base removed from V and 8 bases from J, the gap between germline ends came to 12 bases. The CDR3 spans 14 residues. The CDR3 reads CASSLDPGPHEQFF. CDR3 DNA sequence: TGTGCCAGCAGCTTAGATCCGGGCCCCCATGAGCAGTTCTTC. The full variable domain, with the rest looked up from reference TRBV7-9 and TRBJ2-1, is DTGVSQNPRHKITKRGQNVTFRCDPISEHNRLYWYRQTLGQGPEFLTYFQNEAQLEKSRLLSDRFSAERPKGSFSTLEIQRTEQGDSAMYLCASSLDPGPHEQFFGPGTRLTVL.

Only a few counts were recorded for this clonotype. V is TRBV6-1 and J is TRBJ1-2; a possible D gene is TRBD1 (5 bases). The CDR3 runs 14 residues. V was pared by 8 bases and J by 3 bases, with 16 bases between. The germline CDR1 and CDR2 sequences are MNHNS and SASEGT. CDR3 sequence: CASLPIGGYYGYTF. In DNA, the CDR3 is TGTGCCAGCCTCCCAATTGGGGGATACTATGGCTACACCTTC.

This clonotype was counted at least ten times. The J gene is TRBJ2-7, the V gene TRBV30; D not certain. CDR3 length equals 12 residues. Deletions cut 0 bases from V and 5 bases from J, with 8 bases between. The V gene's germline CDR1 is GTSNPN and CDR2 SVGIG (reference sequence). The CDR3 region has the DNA TGTGCCTGGAGTGTACTCGGAAACGAGCAGTACTTC. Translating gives CAWSVLGNEQYF.

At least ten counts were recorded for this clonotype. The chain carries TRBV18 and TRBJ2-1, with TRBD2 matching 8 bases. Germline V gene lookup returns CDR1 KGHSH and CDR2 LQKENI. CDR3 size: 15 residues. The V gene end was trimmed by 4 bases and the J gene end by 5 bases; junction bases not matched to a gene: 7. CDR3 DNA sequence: TGTGCCAGCTCACGTGGTGGTAGCGGGGACAATGAGCAGTTCTTC. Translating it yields CASSRGGSGDNEQFF.

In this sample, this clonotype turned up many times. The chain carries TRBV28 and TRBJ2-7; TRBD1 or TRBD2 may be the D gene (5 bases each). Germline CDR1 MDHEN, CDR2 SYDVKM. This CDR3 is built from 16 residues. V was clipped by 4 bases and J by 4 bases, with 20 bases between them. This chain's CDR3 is CASSSPGAGLTYEQYF. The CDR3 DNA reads TGTGCCAGCAGTTCCCCCGGGGCAGGGCTGACATACGAGCAGTACTTC.

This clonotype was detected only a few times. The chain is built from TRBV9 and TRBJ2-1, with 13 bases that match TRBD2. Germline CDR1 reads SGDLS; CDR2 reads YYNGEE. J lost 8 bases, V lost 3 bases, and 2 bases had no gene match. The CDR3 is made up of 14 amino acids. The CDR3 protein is CASSGTSGGHEQFF. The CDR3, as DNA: TGTGCCAGCAGCGGGACTAGCGGGGGACATGAGCAGTTCTTC.

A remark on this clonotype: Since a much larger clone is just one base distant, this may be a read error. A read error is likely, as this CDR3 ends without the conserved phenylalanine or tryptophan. This CDR3 is CATSRTTGNQPQHL. The CDR3 bases are TGTGCCACCAGCAGGACCACCGGCAATCAGCCCCAGCATCTT. The genes are TRBV15 and TRBJ1-5; D gene uncertain. V shed 3 bases and J shed 2 bases, with 8 bases lying between them. Germline CDR1 LNHNV, CDR2 YYDKDF (reference sequence). This CDR3 comprises 14 residues.

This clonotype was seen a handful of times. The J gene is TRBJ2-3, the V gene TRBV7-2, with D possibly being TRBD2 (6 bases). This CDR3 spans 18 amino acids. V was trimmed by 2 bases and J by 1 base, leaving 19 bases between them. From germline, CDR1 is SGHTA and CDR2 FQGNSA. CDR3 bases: TGTGCCAGCAGCTTATGGGAATTTGGCGGGGTGGGCACAGATACGCAGTATTTT. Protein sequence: CASSLWEFGGVGTDTQYF.